The source of this TCR beta chain is a study of identical twins. General study points: Cord blood beta clonotypes present at high abundance carried fewer insertions; no such pattern appeared in memory repertoires.

Healthy Caucasians made up all donors. TCRdb used MiXCR to reprocess the 5' RACE reads, holding one entry per CDR3 protein. The sample lists under 900,000 distinct CDR3 sequences, about 20% occurring once. This clonotype was picked up a small number of times. Its antigen is not identified. The CDR3 sequence is 15 residues long. The germline V gene has CDR1 SEHNR and CDR2 FQNEAQ (reference sequence). The V segment lost 1 base and the J segment 3 bases; nucleotides outside the gene matches: 5. This sample was shared with a second study, whose subject was T cells expressing NK-cell markers. In that study: For several donors, these clonotypes were likewise the leading ones in the CD3+CD56-NKG2C+ fraction.

The sequencing input was PBMCs. This chain joins TRBV7-9 and TRBJ2-7, with 8 bases that match TRBD1. The clonotype comes from a woman under 30 in good health. CDR3 bases: TGTGCCAGCAGCTTAGACCGGACAGGGCGCTACGAGCAGTACTTC. This translates into CASSLDRTGRYEQYF. Combining the CDR3 with reference TRBV7-9 and TRBJ2-7 gives the whole variable domain DTGVSQNPRHKITKRGQNVTFRCDPISEHNRLYWYRQTLGQGPEFLTYFQNEAQLEKSRLLSDRFSAERPKGSFSTLEIQRTEQGDSAMYLCASSLDRTGRYEQYFGPGTRLTVT.